This passage covers 26 T cell receptor beta chains from one sample sequenced in a study of blood T cell repertoires in COVID-19. TCRdb's copy holds only in-frame clones and misses some; the assay was immunoSEQ multiplex PCR. The sample holds 110,000 to 150,000 clones, roughly 87% seen once. The sample consisted of peripheral blood. The receptors were sampled from a man in his 70s with acute or convalescent COVID-19.

V gene TRBV28 combines with J gene TRBJ1-5; TRBD1 matches 7 bases. Per the germline V gene, CDR1 is MDHEN and CDR2 is SYDVKM. This CDR3 spans 16 amino acids. After removal of 5 bases from V and 6 bases from J, the junction contained 13 bases not matched to a gene. CDR3 loop: CASSPAGFQGVQPQHF. The CDR3 coding sequence is TGTGCCAGCAGTCCCGCCGGATTTCAGGGGGTTCAGCCCCAGCATTTT.

The chain joins TRBV6-1 to TRBJ2-7, with 8 nucleotides matching TRBD1. Looked up from germline, CDR1 is MNHNS and CDR2 is SASEGT. CDR3 length equals 15 residues. V lost 2 bases to trimming and J lost 3 bases; unmatched junction nucleotides: 6. CDR3 sequence reads: CASSERGQAIYEQYF. The CDR3 coding sequence is TGTGCCAGCAGTGAACGGGGACAGGCTATCTACGAGCAGTACTTC.

This rearrangement joins TRBV3-1 (or the pseudogene TRBV3-2) to TRBJ2-3, with D possibly TRBD1 on 6 matching bases. V was cut by 0 bases and J by 3 bases, with 16 bases left in between. Germline-derived CDR1 and CDR2 are LGHDT and YNNKEL (reference sequence). CDR3 length equals 17 residues. DNA of the CDR3: TGTGCCAGCAGCCAAGATCGTCAGGGGTGGGGGACAGATACGCAGTATTTT. As protein: CASSQDRQGWGTDTQYF.

The chain is built from TRBV5-1 and TRBJ2-5, with a weak D call TRBD2 (6 bases). V was clipped by 5 bases and J by 5 bases, with 16 bases between them. The germline V gene encodes CDR1 SGHRS and CDR2 YFSETQ. This CDR3 has 14 residues. CDR3 bases: TGCGCCAGCAGGGACGGGAGCAAAGGGGAGACCCAGTACTTC. Translating gives CASRDGSKGETQYF.

The chain joins TRBV19 to TRBJ1-1; 7 nucleotides agree with TRBD1. This CDR3 is built from 14 residues. Germline values: CDR1 LNHDA, CDR2 SQIVND (reference sequence). V shed 6 bases, J shed 0 bases, and the junction held 4 bases outside the gene matches. The CDR3 DNA is TGTGCCAGTAGCGGCGGGACAGTGAACACTGAAGCTTTCTTT. Translated: CASSGGTVNTEAFF.

V and J are TRBV27 and TRBJ2-5; TRBD2 aligns across 12 bases. Germline trimming cut 5 bases from V and 5 bases from J; bases unmatched to any gene: 6. CDR1 and CDR2 (germline): MNHEY, SMNVEV (reference sequence). This CDR3 comprises 15 residues. CDR3 sequence reads: CASSATSGSWETQYF. DNA of the CDR3: TGTGCCAGCAGTGCGACTAGCGGGAGTTGGGAGACCCAGTACTTC.

The chain joins TRBV7-9 to TRBJ1-6; 10 nucleotides agree with TRBD1. V dropped 6 bases and J dropped 6; count of bases not matched to a gene: 5. CDR1 and CDR2 from the germline V gene are SEHNR and FQNEAQ (reference sequence). This CDR3 has 15 amino acids. CDR3 amino acids: CASRRQGASNSPLHF. CDR3 sequence (DNA): TGTGCCAGCAGACGACAGGGGGCGAGTAATTCACCCCTCCACTTT.

This clone is a singleton in its sample. This chain uses TRBV27 with TRBJ2-7; a weak D match, TRBD2 (6 bases). Germline V gene lookup returns CDR1 MNHEY and CDR2 SMNVEV (reference sequence). Trimming left V 2 bases short and J 3 bases short, with 8 bases between. The CDR3 loop spans 13 amino acids. The CDR3 sequence: CASSLKGGYEQYF. For the CDR3, the DNA is TGTGCCAGCAGTTTAAAGGGAGGCTACGAGCAGTACTTC.

This rearrangement joins TRBV1 to TRBJ2-7; TRBD2 is taken as the D call from the table, unchecked against the DNA. TRBV1 is a listed pseudogene. The CDR3 sequence is 15 residues long. Written as DNA, the CDR3 is TGCACCAGCAGTTTCGGGGTGGTTTCTTCCGACGAGCAGTACTTC. Protein product: CTSSFGVVSSDEQYF.

This sequence joins TRBV2 and TRBJ1-2, with D possibly being TRBD1 (6 bases). V lost 4 bases, J lost 2 bases, and 11 bases lay in between. Germline assignment: CDR1 SNHLY and CDR2 FYNNEI. CDR3 length equals 14 residues. CDR3: CASSVPGTNYGYTF. DNA of the CDR3: TGTGCCAGCAGTGTGCCCGGGACAAACTATGGCTACACCTTC.

The V and J genes are TRBV5-1 and TRBJ2-3; possible D gene TRBD1, 5 bases. Germline V gene lookup returns CDR1 SGHRS and CDR2 YFSETQ. This CDR3 has 13 residues. Deletions cut 5 bases from V and 4 bases from J, with 11 bases between. CDR3 nucleotides: TGCGCCAGCAGTGAAAGGGGCCCAGATACGCAGTATTTT. Amino acids: CASSERGPDTQYF. Full variable domain (outside the CDR3, taken from reference TRBV5-1 and TRBJ2-3): KAGVTQTPRYLIKTRGQQVTLSCSPISGHRSVSWYQQTPGQGLQFLFEYFSETQRNKGNFPGRFSGRQFSNSRSEMNVSTLELGDSALYLCASSERGPDTQYFGPGTRLTVL.

This chain connects TRBV6-2 or TRBV6-3 to TRBJ2-7; 11 nucleotides line up with TRBD1. Looked up from germline, CDR1 is MNHEY and CDR2 is SVGEGT. The junction had 8 bases not matched to a gene; V was cut back by 7 bases and J by 6 bases. The CDR3 totals 14 residues. The CDR3 bases are TGTGCCAGCACCCCGGACAGGGGGCTTTTCGAGCAGTACTTC. It codes for CASTPDRGLFEQYF.

The chain carries TRBV15 and TRBJ1-6; D uncertain. Trimming stripped 5 bases from V and 7 bases from J, with 12 bases between. The length of the CDR3 is 14 residues. Germline V CDR1 and CDR2: LNHNV, YYDKDF (reference sequence). The CDR3 nucleotides are TGTGCCACCAGCCCCCGGAGACTAAATTCACCCCTCCACTTT. It encodes CATSPRRLNSPLHF.

The V gene is TRBV5-1, the J gene TRBJ1-2, with 10 bases identical to TRBD1. CDR1 is SGHRS, CDR2 YFSETQ, per germline. The CDR3 runs to 14 residues. V gave up 4 bases and J gave up 4 bases; unmatched junction bases: 4. The DNA of the CDR3 is TGCGCCAGCAGCGGTGGACAGGGGGTCTATGGCTACACCTTC. Its translation is CASSGGQGVYGYTF.

The chain carries TRBV5-1 and TRBJ2-3, with no clear D. The CDR3 has 16 residues. Germline assignment: CDR1 SGHRS and CDR2 YFSETQ. Trimming removed 2 bases from V and 0 bases from J, with 13 bases in between. The CDR3 DNA is TGCGCCAGCAGCTTACCTACGCAGGCTAGCACAGATACGCAGTATTTT. Protein: CASSLPTQASTDTQYF.

This clone was seen once. The chain recombines TRBV28 with TRBJ1-2; the D gene is possibly TRBD1 (5 bases). Germline loops: CDR1 MDHEN, CDR2 SYDVKM. The ends were cut back, 7 bases at V and 4 bases at J, with 16 bases in the middle. CDR3 length: 14 amino acids. This CDR3 is CASTKQVLGYGYTF. In nucleotides, the CDR3 is TGTGCCAGCACCAAACAGGTCCTCGGCTATGGCTACACCTTC.

For the CDR3, the DNA is TGTGCCAGCACCCTTTCGCAGGGGGCGAATGAAAAACTGTTTTTT. This codes for CASTLSQGANEKLFF. The rearrangement links TRBV2 to TRBJ1-4, with 8 bases that match TRBD1. Germline V CDR1 and CDR2: SNHLY, FYNNEI. The junction had 9 bases not matched to a gene; V was cut back by 7 bases and J by 5 bases. The CDR3 length is 15 residues.

This chain links TRBV5-1 with TRBJ1-1; the D gene is possibly TRBD1 (5 bases). CDR3 length: 15 amino acids. The V and J ends lost 3 bases and 0 bases respectively, with 12 bases between them. The V gene's germline CDR1 is SGHRS and CDR2 YFSETQ. The CDR3 sequence: CASSSDSIMNTEAFF. The CDR3 region has the DNA TGCGCCAGCAGCTCAGACAGTATCATGAACACTGAAGCTTTCTTT.

The chain links TRBV11-2 to TRBJ2-2; 7 positions agree with TRBD1. From germline, CDR1 is SGHAT and CDR2 FQNNGV. This CDR3 is built from 15 residues. After removal of 6 bases from V and 2 bases from J, the junction contained 6 bases not matched to a gene. The DNA of the CDR3 is TGTGCCAGCAGTATACAGGGGACCAACACCGGGGAGCTGTTTTTT. It is translated as CASSIQGTNTGELFF.

The V gene is TRBV29-1, the J gene TRBJ2-5; weak D call: TRBD2 (5 bases). Per germline, CDR1 SQVTM and CDR2 ANQGSEA. This CDR3 has 11 residues. The CDR3 region has the DNA TGCAGAGTAGCGTTACAAGAGACCCAGTACTTC. It yields the protein CRVALQETQYF. The whole variable domain, remainder taken from reference TRBV29-1 and TRBJ2-5, is SAVISQKPSRDICQRGTSLTIQCQVDSQVTMMFWYRQQPGQSLTLIATANQGSEATYESGFVIDKFPISRPNLTFSTLTVSNMSPEDSSIYLCRVALQETQYFGPGTRLLVL.

This rearrangement joins TRBV7-9 to TRBJ2-3; the match to TRBD2 covers 8 bases. The CDR3 runs to 15 residues. Germline CDR1 SEHNR, CDR2 FQNEAQ (reference sequence). V lost 2 bases, J lost 3 bases, and 4 bases stayed unmatched. CDR3 DNA: TGTGCCAGCAGCTTACTCGCTAGCGGGACAGATACGCAGTATTTT. The encoded protein is CASSLLASGTDTQYF.

The chain uses TRBV19 and TRBJ2-3; TRBD1 matches at 7 bases. The CDR3 is made up of 16 amino acids. The V segment lost 6 bases and the J segment 2 bases; nucleotides outside the gene matches: 11. Germline V gene data show CDR1 as LNHDA and CDR2 as SQIVND (reference sequence). The CDR3 sequence is CASSNAARGFTDTQYF. CDR3 nucleotides: TGTGCCAGTAGCAACGCCGCCAGGGGGTTCACAGATACGCAGTATTTT.

This clone was seen a handful of times. The J gene is TRBJ1-1, the V gene TRBV7-2, with D possibly matching TRBD1 (6 bases). Trimming stripped 7 bases from V and 1 base from J, with 13 bases between. The germline CDR1 and CDR2 sequences are SGHTA and FQGNSA. CDR3 length equals 14 residues. For the CDR3, the DNA is TGTGCCAGCACCACCCAGGGGCGGAACACTGAAGCTTTCTTT. This codes for CASTTQGRNTEAFF.

In this sample, this clone turned up once. The CDR3 DNA follows: TGTGCCAGCAGTGACTCCGGGGGGCGCAGAGGCTACACCTTC. Protein sequence: CASSDSGGRRGYTF. This chain connects TRBV6-4 to TRBJ1-2; D perhaps matches TRBD1 (6 bases). Trimming removed 0 bases at V and 8 bases at J, with 13 bases between. Per germline, CDR1 MRHNA and CDR2 SNTAGT. There are 14 residues in the CDR3.

The chain combines TRBV29-1 with TRBJ1-5; 8 bases line up with TRBD1. V lost 6 bases and J lost 7; bases outside the gene matches: 8. CDR1 SQVTM and CDR2 ANQGSEA come from the germline V gene. CDR3 length equals 13 residues. CDR3: CSVGQGGGQPQHF. CDR3 nucleotide sequence: TGCAGCGTCGGACAGGGAGGAGGACAGCCCCAGCATTTT. The full variable domain, with the rest looked up from reference TRBV29-1 and TRBJ1-5, is SAVISQKPSRDICQRGTSLTIQCQVDSQVTMMFWYRQQPGQSLTLIATANQGSEATYESGFVIDKFPISRPNLTFSTLTVSNMSPEDSSIYLCSVGQGGGQPQHFGDGTRLSIL.

The chain links TRBV10-3 to TRBJ2-3; D might be TRBD1 (5 bases). Germline V gene sequence: CDR1 ENHRY, CDR2 SYGVKD. The ends were cut back, 8 bases at V and 6 bases at J, with 9 bases in the middle. There are 11 residues in the CDR3. CDR3 DNA sequence: TGTGCCATCGAGACAGAGGATACGCAGTATTTT. Protein: CAIETEDTQYF.